This TCR beta chain originates from a study of T cells in localized non-small cell lung cancer. Findings and caveats of the study: An association was observed between higher blood T cell density and longer overall survival. Adjacent lung was found to contain a median about 62 of the top 100 tumor clones. The greatest T cell clonality was found in uninvolved adjacent lung (higher than in tumor).

The protocol was immunoSEQ multiplex PCR, while the TCRdb copy is restricted to in-frame clones and leaves out a portion. The sample contains tens of thousands of clones, about nine tenths of which appear only once. Per germline, CDR1 MNHEY and CDR2 SVGAGI. The J segment lost 4 bases and the V segment lost 6 bases, leaving 2 bases of the junction unmatched. The CDR3 loop spans 14 amino acids. Remarks on this clone: Its antigen is not identified.

V and J are TRBV6-5 and TRBJ2-1, with TRBD2 matching over 11 bases. Here the sequenced sample was PBMCs, taken before any cancer treatment. The sequence was obtained from a man aged 40-75 years with stage II squamous cell lung carcinoma. CDR3 loop: CASSSSGRYNEQFF. CDR3 nucleotide sequence: TGTGCCAGCAGCTCTAGCGGGAGGTACAATGAGCAGTTCTTC.